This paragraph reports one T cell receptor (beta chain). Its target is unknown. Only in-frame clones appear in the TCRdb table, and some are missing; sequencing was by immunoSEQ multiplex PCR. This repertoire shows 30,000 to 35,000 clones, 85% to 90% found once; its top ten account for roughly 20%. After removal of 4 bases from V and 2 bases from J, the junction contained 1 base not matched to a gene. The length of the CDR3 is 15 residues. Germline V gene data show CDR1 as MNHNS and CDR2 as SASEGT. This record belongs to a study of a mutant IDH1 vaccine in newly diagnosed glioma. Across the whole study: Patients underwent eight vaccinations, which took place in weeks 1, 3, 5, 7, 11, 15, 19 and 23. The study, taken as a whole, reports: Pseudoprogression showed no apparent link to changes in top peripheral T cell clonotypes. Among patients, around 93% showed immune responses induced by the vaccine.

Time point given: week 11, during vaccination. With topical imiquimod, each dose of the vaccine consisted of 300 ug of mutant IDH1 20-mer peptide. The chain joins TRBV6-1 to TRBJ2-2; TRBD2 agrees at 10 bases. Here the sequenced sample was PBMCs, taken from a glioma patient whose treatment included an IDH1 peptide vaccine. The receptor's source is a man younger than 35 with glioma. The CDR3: CASSGTSGNTGELFF. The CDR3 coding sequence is TGTGCCAGCAGTGGGACTAGCGGAAACACCGGGGAGCTGTTTTTT.